This T cell receptor beta chain appears in the sequencing data of a study of post-analysis software for immune sequencing data. Looking at the study overall: Recorded subtypes: relapsing-remitting, secondary progressive, progressive-relapsing; some patients unannotated.

The study, taken as a whole, reports: Samples from one preparation batch, clustered by F measure, grouped strongly together. Compared with controls, patients had more of about 5 TRBV segments, including TRBV5-6, TRBV5-1 and TRBV20-1.

Unique molecular identifiers were built into the TCR beta cDNA libraries. TCRdb reprocessed the PCR reads with MiXCR, giving one entry per CDR3 protein. The sample has about 540,000 distinct CDR3 sequences; 30% to 40% are singletons. Details on this clonotype: The antigen is unknown.

The germline gives CDR1 LNHNV, CDR2 YYDKDF (reference sequence). The CDR3 contains 13 residues. The gene calls are TRBV15 and TRBJ2-7, with D possibly matching TRBD2 (6 bases). The closer fit of TRBJ2-5 to the DNA end suggests the J call may be wrong. The receptor was derived from a girl under 18 with multiple sclerosis. Sequenced material: blood. CDR3: CATSRRGSQTQYF. The CDR3 coding sequence is TGTGCCACCAGCCGGAGGGGCAGCCAGACCCAGTACTTC.